This T cell receptor (beta chain) was sequenced during a study of shared clonotypes between healthy human individuals. Study findings and constraints: Some clonotypes were shared by all four sorted-subset donors, while others were not shared. The non-shared ones had lower generation probabilities than the shared ones. Rarefaction indicated that sorted-subset sequencing remained incomplete although depth was large.

Comment on this clone: What it binds is unknown.

From CD4+ cells came CD45RA+ naive and CD45RA-negative memory subsets. Germline loops: CDR1 SGHRS, CDR2 YFSETQ. V trimming: 4 bases; J trimming: 4 bases; junction bases outside the gene matches: 6. The CDR3 is 14 amino acids. The assay ran at deep level. Only in-frame clones appear in the TCRdb table, and some are missing; sequencing was by immunoSEQ multiplex PCR. The sample lists some 1,100,000 clones, about 80% occurring once. The TCR was taken from a young man in good health. Some clones in this sample may be carry-over from other donors' samples. V usage is TRBV5-1 and J usage is TRBJ2-3, with 7 bases fitting TRBD1. The sequencing sample was made of memory CD4+ T cells from PBMCs. Noted subset: CD45RA-negative fraction. The CDR3 reads CASSLRQGPDTQYF. The CDR3 DNA reads as TGCGCCAGCAGCCTCCGACAGGGCCCAGATACGCAGTATTTT.